The clone carrying this T cell receptor (beta chain) was recorded at least ten times. The antigen remains undetermined. These data originate in a study of blood T cells in healthy people across ages. Overall study: Per two T cells, about one barcoded beta molecule was captured through template switching. Study results and limitations: Changes in expanded clonotypes were possibly confounded, as the CMV status of donors was unknown.

V was shortened by 5 bases and J by 3 bases, with 10 bases between the two germline ends. Germline-derived CDR1 and CDR2 are KGHDR and SFDVKD. The CDR3 has 14 residues. A second PCR of 7 to 11 cycles used a sample-barcoded 5' primer and a J-beta primer mix. TCRdb passed the 5' RACE reads through MiXCR, listing each CDR3 protein once. This sample yields some 900,000 distinct CDR3 sequences, of which under 30% are seen a single time; 15% to 20% belongs to the top ten. The sample comprised blood. V gene TRBV24-1 combines with J gene TRBJ1-5; D uncertain. The TCR was taken from a woman older than 75 in good health. The CDR3 region has the DNA TGTGCCACCAGTGCCGACGGAATCAATCAGCCCCAGCATTTT. Translation: CATSADGINQPQHF.